A selection of T cell receptor beta chains follows, all from one sample in a study of blood T cell repertoires in COVID-19. The method was immunoSEQ multiplex PCR; TCRdb's version includes in-frame clones alone and lacks a portion of them. The sample has approximately 140,000 clones; just under 85% are singletons. Sequencing was carried out using peripheral blood. These receptors originate from a woman between 35 and 50 years old with active or convalescent COVID-19. Each CDR3 is given with its conserved first and last residue. A D gene is named only where the DNA matches it firmly. The listing skips clone size in some rows; elsewhere it reads once, few, many or a size class.

J | size | V | D | DNA | CDR3
TRBJ2-7 | NA | TRBV18 | TRBD1 | TGTGCCAGCTCACCGAGACAGGGGGCCGGGCAGTACTTC | CASSPRQGAGQYF
TRBJ2-2 | NA | TRBV5-1 | TRBD2 | TGCGCCAGCAGCCACCAAGCGGGAGGGCCGGCCGGGGAGCTGTTTTTT | CASSHQAGGPAGELFF
TRBJ1-2 | NA | TRBV27 | TRBD1 | TGTGCCAGCAGTGGCTCGGGACAGGGGGATGGCTACACCTTC | CASSGSGQGDGYTF
TRBJ1-5 | NA | TRBV18 | NA | TGTGCCAGCTCACCCCTTCCAGGGAAGAGGAATCAGCCCCAGCATTTT | CASSPLPGKRNQPQHF
TRBJ2-7 | NA | TRBV6-6 | TRBD1 | TGTGCCAGCAGTTACAACAGGGGCTACGAGCAGTACTTC | CASSYNRGYEQYF
TRBJ1-1 | NA | TRBV6-5 | NA | TGTGCCAGCAGTTACCGGGCTTCGGGGACTGAAGCTTTCTTT | CASSYRASGTEAFF
TRBJ2-7 | once | TRBV27 | TRBD1 | TGTGCCAGCAGTTTACTCCCCGGGACAGGGAAAGAGCAGTACTTC | CASSLLPGTGKEQYF
TRBJ2-3 | NA | TRBV10-3 | TRBD2 | TGTGCCATCAGTGGCGGGACTAGCGGCGCCACAGATACGCAGTATTTT | CAISGGTSGATDTQYF
TRBJ1-1 | few | TRBV19 | NA | TGTGCCAGTAGTATAATTGGGGCCGGTACTGAAGCTTTCTTT | CASSIIGAGTEAFF
TRBJ1-4 | NA | TRBV3-1/TRBV3-2 | TRBD1 | TGTGCCAGCAGCCCGGGACAGGGGCATCGAAAACTGTTTTTT | CASSPGQGHRKLFF
TRBJ1-2 | NA | TRBV28 | TRBD1 | TGTGCCAGCAGTTTGGGACAGGGCTACACCTTC | CASSLGQGYTF
TRBJ2-3 | NA | TRBV5-6 | TRBD2 | TGTGCCAGCAGCTCCGGACTAGCGGGGGATACGCAGTATTTT | CASSSGLAGDTQYF
TRBJ2-7 | NA | TRBV29-1 | TRBD2 | TGCAGCGTTGAGTCTAGCGGGAGCACGGTGGGCCTCTACGAGCAGTACTTC | CSVESSGSTVGLYEQYF
TRBJ1-5 | few | TRBV12-5 | TRBD1 | TGTGCTAGTGGTTTGGGGACAGGTTGGCCCCAGCATTTT | CASGLGTGWPQHF
TRBJ1-5 | NA | TRBV11-2 | TRBD1 | TGTGCCAGCAGCTTCCATACAGGGGCTGGGGGCAATCAGCCCCAGCATTTT | CASSFHTGAGGNQPQHF
TRBJ1-1 | NA | TRBV3-1/TRBV3-2 | TRBD1 | TGTGCCAGCAGCGACAGGGGGGGGACTGAAGCTTTCTTT | CASSDRGGTEAFF